Listed below are T cell receptor beta chains from one sample, sequenced in a study of identical twins. TCRdb re-derived calls from the 5' RACE reads in MiXCR, one entry per CDR3 protein. The sample contains 450,000 or so distinct CDR3 sequences, roughly an eighth of which appear only once. A further study also used this sample, focusing on yellow fever vaccine responses in identical twins.

Sequencing was done on a sample of CD4+ T cells sorted from blood. Receptors were obtained from a woman aged 18-29 years in good health. Each CDR3 is given with its conserved first and last residue. The D gene is left open where the match is weak. Size is stated for part of the rows, as once, few or many counts, or as a class when the clone is expanded.

J gene: TRBJ2-7; D gene: .; clone size: few; V gene: TRBV7-9; CDR3 DNA: TGTGCCAGCAGCCTTGATACAGGGACCCCCTACGAGCAGTACTTC; CDR3 protein: CASSLDTGTPYEQYF
J gene: TRBJ2-7; D gene: .; clone size: .; V gene: TRBV28; CDR3 DNA: TGTGCCAGCGTCCCCCTGGCGGGGTCCTACGAGCAGTACTTC; CDR3 protein: CASVPLAGSYEQYF
J gene: TRBJ2-3; D gene: TRBD2; clone size: .; V gene: TRBV7-2; CDR3 DNA: TGTGCCAGCAGCCGACTAGCGGAGCGCACAGATACGCAGTATTTT; CDR3 protein: CASSRLAERTDTQYF
J gene: TRBJ1-2; D gene: TRBD1; clone size: many; V gene: TRBV29-1; CDR3 DNA: TGCAGCGTTGAAGGGCAGGGGGTGAAGGGCTACACCTTC; CDR3 protein: CSVEGQGVKGYTF
J gene: TRBJ2-5; D gene: .; clone size: .; V gene: TRBV15; CDR3 DNA: TGTGCCACCAGCATGAGAGGGCAAGAGACCCAGTACTTC; CDR3 protein: CATSMRGQETQYF
J gene: TRBJ1-1; D gene: TRBD1; clone size: many; V gene: TRBV28; CDR3 DNA: TGTGCCAGCAGTCCAGTCGGGACAGACAACACTGAAGCTTTCTTT; CDR3 protein: CASSPVGTDNTEAFF
J gene: TRBJ1-2; D gene: TRBD1; clone size: few; V gene: TRBV6-5; CDR3 DNA: TGTGCCAGCAGTTACATGACAGGGAATGGCTACACCTTC; CDR3 protein: CASSYMTGNGYTF
J gene: TRBJ2-7; D gene: .; clone size: few; V gene: TRBV6-1; CDR3 DNA: TGTGCCAGCACTAGCCGGGACGGAGCCTACGAGCAGTACTTC; CDR3 protein: CASTSRDGAYEQYF
J gene: TRBJ2-1; D gene: .; clone size: .; V gene: TRBV7-2; CDR3 DNA: TGTGCCAGCAGCTTCGGGGTTATGTGGGACAATGAGCAGTTCTTC; CDR3 protein: CASSFGVMWDNEQFF
J gene: TRBJ2-1; D gene: .; clone size: .; V gene: TRBV7-2; CDR3 DNA: TGTGCCAGCAGCTTAGTGGGGACAACTAACAATGAGCAGTTCTTC; CDR3 protein: CASSLVGTTNNEQFF
J gene: TRBJ2-1; D gene: TRBD2; clone size: .; V gene: TRBV6-1; CDR3 DNA: TGTGCCAGCCGCCGGGGGAGGGGTTACAATGAGCAGTTCTTC; CDR3 protein: CASRRGRGYNEQFF
J gene: TRBJ2-3; D gene: TRBD1; clone size: few; V gene: TRBV15; CDR3 DNA: TGTGCCACCAGCAATCCAGGACAGGGCCCAGATACGCAGTATTTT; CDR3 protein: CATSNPGQGPDTQYF
J gene: TRBJ2-7; D gene: TRBD2; clone size: few; V gene: TRBV6-5; CDR3 DNA: TGTGCCAGCAGTTACTCGCGATTTAGCGGGAGTCGAAGCGAGCAGTACTTC; CDR3 protein: CASSYSRFSGSRSEQYF
J gene: TRBJ1-4; D gene: .; clone size: many; V gene: TRBV9; CDR3 DNA: TGTGCCAGCAGCGTAGGGGCGGGGAATGAAAAACTGTTTTTT; CDR3 protein: CASSVGAGNEKLFF
J gene: TRBJ2-3; D gene: .; clone size: .; V gene: TRBV2; CDR3 DNA: TGTGCCAGCAGTGAAGGACCGGTCGGCACAGATACGCAATATTTT; CDR3 protein: CASSEGPVGTDTQYF
J gene: TRBJ2-3; D gene: TRBD1; clone size: once; V gene: TRBV7-6; CDR3 DNA: TGTGCCAGAACCCTACAGGGGGCAGATACGCAGTATTTT; CDR3 protein: CARTLQGADTQYF
J gene: TRBJ2-5; D gene: .; clone size: few; V gene: TRBV20-1; CDR3 DNA: TGCAGTGCTACGGCGGGACGTCGTCGAGAGACCCAGTACTTC; CDR3 protein: CSATAGRRRETQYF
J gene: TRBJ2-5; D gene: .; clone size: .; V gene: TRBV20-1; CDR3 DNA: TGCAGTGCCTTAAGGGGGGAAGAGACCCAGTACTTC; CDR3 protein: CSALRGEETQYF
J gene: TRBJ2-1; D gene: .; clone size: many; V gene: TRBV12-3/TRBV12-4; CDR3 DNA: TGTGCCACCCTCCCGGGGTCTGGGAACAATGAGCAGTTCTTC; CDR3 protein: CATLPGSGNNEQFF
J gene: TRBJ1-5; D gene: TRBD1; clone size: many; V gene: TRBV10-3; CDR3 DNA: TGTGCCGCGCAGACAGGGCCTTTCGGTCAGCCCCAGCATTTT; CDR3 protein: CAAQTGPFGQPQHF
J gene: TRBJ2-3; D gene: TRBD2; clone size: few; V gene: TRBV28; CDR3 DNA: TGTGCCAGCAGTTTCTCGGGAGGGTATAGCACAGATACGCAGTATTTT; CDR3 protein: CASSFSGGYSTDTQYF
J gene: TRBJ2-2; D gene: .; clone size: few; V gene: TRBV20-1; CDR3 DNA: TGCAGTGGCGTGGAAAACACCGGGGAGCTGTTTTTT; CDR3 protein: CSGVENTGELFF
J gene: TRBJ2-3; D gene: TRBD2; clone size: .; V gene: TRBV20-1; CDR3 DNA: TGCAGTGCTACCCAGATAGCGGGGGGCACAGATACGCAGTATTTT; CDR3 protein: CSATQIAGGTDTQYF
J gene: TRBJ2-2; D gene: .; clone size: few; V gene: TRBV20-1; CDR3 DNA: TGCAGTCCTCAACCCTCCACAGGGTCCGGGGAGCTGTTTTTT; CDR3 protein: CSPQPSTGSGELFF
J gene: TRBJ2-7; D gene: .; clone size: .; V gene: TRBV30; CDR3 DNA: TGTGCCTGGAGCGTATCCTACGAGCAGTACTTC; CDR3 protein: CAWSVSYEQYF
J gene: TRBJ2-5; D gene: TRBD2; clone size: many; V gene: TRBV12-3/TRBV12-4; CDR3 DNA: TGTGCCAGCAGTCCCCAACCTTTCCTAGCGGGGATTCAAGAGACCCAGTACTTC; CDR3 protein: CASSPQPFLAGIQETQYF
J gene: TRBJ2-1; D gene: .; clone size: few; V gene: TRBV20-1; CDR3 DNA: TGCAGTGCTCCTACTACGTCTTCTTACAATGAGCAGTTCTTC; CDR3 protein: CSAPTTSSYNEQFF